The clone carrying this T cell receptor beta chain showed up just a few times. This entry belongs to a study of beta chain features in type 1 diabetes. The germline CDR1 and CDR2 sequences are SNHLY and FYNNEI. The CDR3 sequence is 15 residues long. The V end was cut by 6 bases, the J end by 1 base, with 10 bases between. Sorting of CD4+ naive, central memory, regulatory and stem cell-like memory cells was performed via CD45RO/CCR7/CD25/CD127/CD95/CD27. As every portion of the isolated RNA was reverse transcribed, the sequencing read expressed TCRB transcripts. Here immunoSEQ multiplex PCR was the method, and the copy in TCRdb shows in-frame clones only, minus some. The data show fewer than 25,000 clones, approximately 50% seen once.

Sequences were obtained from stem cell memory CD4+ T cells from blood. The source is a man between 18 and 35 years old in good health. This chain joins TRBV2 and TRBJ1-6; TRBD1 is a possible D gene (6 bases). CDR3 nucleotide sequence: TGTGCCAGCAGCATACAGGGATCCTATAATTCACCCCTCCACTTT. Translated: CASSIQGSYNSPLHF.